What follows are 3 T cell receptor beta chains derived from one specimen sequenced in a study of OX40 agonist ivuxolimab in advanced cancers. The repertoire was sequenced with immunoSEQ multiplex PCR; TCRdb's copy has only in-frame clones and lacks some. Of about 46,000 clones listed, approximately 85% were seen once; the top ten hold 56%. The material was CD4+ or CD8+ T cells sorted from blood, obtained in a trial of the OX40 agonist ivuxolimab. Every receptor here comes from an adult with an advanced solid tumor such as melanoma, head and neck, liver or kidney cancer.

The chain has TRBV18 and TRBJ2-1; 7 positions match TRBD1. This CDR3 is 14 amino acids long. CDR1 and CDR2 (germline): KGHSH, LQKENI. V dropped 3 bases and J dropped 4; count of bases not matched to a gene: 3. The DNA for the CDR3 is TGTGCCAGCTCACCTGGGACAGTATACAATGAGCAGTTCTTC. Residues: CASSPGTVYNEQFF.

J is TRBJ1-1 and V is TRBV18; 9 positions agree with TRBD1. The CDR3 is 13 amino acids. Germline V lookup: CDR1 KGHSH, CDR2 LQKENI. The ends lost 3 bases at V and 10 bases at J; junction bases unmatched: 6. The CDR3 is CASSPGTGRLAFF. In DNA form, the CDR3 reads TGTGCCAGCTCACCTGGGACAGGGAGGTTAGCTTTCTTT.

The chain recombines TRBV11-2 with TRBJ2-1; perhaps TRBD2 as D (5 bases). The length of the CDR3 is 13 residues. Trimming removed 7 bases from V and 6 bases from J, with 13 bases in between. Germline CDR1 and CDR2: SGHAT and FQNNGV. The CDR3 spells CASTSSRGNEQFF. Here the CDR3 DNA reads TGTGCCAGCACTTCATCCCGGGGCAATGAGCAGTTCTTC.